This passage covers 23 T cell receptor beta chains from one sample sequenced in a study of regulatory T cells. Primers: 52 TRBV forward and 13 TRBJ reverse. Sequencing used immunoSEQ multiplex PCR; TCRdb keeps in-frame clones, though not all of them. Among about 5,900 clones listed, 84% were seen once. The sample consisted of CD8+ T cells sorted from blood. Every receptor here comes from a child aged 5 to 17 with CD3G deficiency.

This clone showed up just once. CDR3 sequence reads: CASRNRGLNQPQHF. The CDR3 region has the DNA TGTGCCAGCCGTAACAGGGGCCTCAATCAGCCCCAGCATTTT. The rearrangement uses TRBV28 and TRBJ1-5, with 7 bases fitting TRBD1. The CDR3 contains 14 residues. The germline CDR1 and CDR2 sequences are MDHEN and SYDVKM. J was trimmed by 3 bases and V by 8 bases; bases with no gene match: 7.

The CDR3 loop is CASSRQGYEQYF. The CDR3 nucleotides read TGTGCCAGCAGTCGACAGGGGTACGAGCAGTACTTC. This chain joins TRBV28 and TRBJ2-7, with 8 bases identical to TRBD1. The germline CDR1 and CDR2 sequences are MDHEN and SYDVKM. With 5 bases clipped from V and 4 bases from J, the junction kept 1 base outside the gene matches. The CDR3 runs to 12 residues.

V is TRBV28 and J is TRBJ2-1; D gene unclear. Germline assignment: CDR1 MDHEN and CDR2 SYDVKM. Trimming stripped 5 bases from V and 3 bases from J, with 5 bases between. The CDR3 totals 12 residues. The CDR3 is CASSPSYNEQFF. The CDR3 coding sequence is TGTGCCAGCAGTCCCAGCTACAATGAGCAGTTCTTC.

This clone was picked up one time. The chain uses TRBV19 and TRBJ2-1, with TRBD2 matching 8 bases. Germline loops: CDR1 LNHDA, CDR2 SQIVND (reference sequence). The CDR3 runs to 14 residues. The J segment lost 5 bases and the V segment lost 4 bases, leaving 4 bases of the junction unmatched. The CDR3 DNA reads TGTGCCAGTAGTACAACGGGACTAGACAATGAGCAGTTCTTC. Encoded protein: CASSTTGLDNEQFF.

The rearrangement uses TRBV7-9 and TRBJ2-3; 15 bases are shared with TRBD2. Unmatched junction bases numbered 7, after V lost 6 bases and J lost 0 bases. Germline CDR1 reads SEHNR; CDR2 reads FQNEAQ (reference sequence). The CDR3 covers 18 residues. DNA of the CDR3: TGTGCCAGCAGTCGGGGACTAGCGGGAGGCAGTAGCACAGATACGCAGTATTTT. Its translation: CASSRGLAGGSSTDTQYF.

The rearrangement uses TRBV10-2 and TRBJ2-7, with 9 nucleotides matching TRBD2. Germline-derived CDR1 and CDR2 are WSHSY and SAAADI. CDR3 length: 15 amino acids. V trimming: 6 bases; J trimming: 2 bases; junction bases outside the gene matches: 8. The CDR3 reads CASSPLAGYPYEQYF. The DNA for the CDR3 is TGCGCCAGCAGCCCCCTAGCGGGATACCCCTACGAGCAGTACTTC.

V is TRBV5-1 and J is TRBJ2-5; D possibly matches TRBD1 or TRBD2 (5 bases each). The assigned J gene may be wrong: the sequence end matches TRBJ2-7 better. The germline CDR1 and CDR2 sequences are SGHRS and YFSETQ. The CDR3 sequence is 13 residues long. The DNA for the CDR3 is TGCGCCAGCAGCTCTTACTCAGGGACCGAGCAGTACTTC. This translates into CASSSYSGTEQYF.

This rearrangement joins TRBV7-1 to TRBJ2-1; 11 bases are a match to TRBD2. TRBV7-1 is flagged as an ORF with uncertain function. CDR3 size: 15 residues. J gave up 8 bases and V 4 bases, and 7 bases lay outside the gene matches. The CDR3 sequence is CASSLATSGSDEQFF. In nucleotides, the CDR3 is TGTGCCAGCAGCTTGGCAACTAGCGGGAGCGATGAGCAGTTCTTC.

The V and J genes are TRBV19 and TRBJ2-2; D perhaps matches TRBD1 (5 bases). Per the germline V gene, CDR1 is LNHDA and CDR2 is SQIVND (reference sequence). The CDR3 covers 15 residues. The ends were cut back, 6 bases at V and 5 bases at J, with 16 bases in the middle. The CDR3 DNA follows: TGTGCCAGTAGAAAGGGGAATTTCGGGACCGGGGAGCTGTTTTTT. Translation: CASRKGNFGTGELFF.

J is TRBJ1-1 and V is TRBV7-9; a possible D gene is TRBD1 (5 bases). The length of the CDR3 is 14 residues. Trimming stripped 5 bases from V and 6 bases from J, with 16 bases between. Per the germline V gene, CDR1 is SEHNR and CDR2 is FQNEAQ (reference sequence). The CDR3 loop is CASSHVGLDSEAFF. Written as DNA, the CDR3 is TGTGCCAGCAGCCACGTGGGACTCGATTCTGAAGCTTTCTTT.

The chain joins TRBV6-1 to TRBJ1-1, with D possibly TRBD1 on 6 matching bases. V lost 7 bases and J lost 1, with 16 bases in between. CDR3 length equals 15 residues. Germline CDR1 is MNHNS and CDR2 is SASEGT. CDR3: CASMGDKVSNTEAFF. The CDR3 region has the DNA TGTGCCAGCATGGGGGACAAGGTATCGAACACTGAAGCTTTCTTT.

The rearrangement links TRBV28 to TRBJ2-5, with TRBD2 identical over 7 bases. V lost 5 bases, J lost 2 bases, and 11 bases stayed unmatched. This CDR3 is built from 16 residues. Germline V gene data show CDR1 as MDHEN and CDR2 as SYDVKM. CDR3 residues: CASSPLFGGGQETQYF. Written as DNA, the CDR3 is TGTGCCAGCAGTCCCCTCTTTGGGGGAGGGCAAGAGACCCAGTACTTC.

CDR3 residues: CASRPTGDGLGGYTF. The DNA for the CDR3 is TGTGCCAGCAGACCTACTGGGGACGGTCTCGGGGGCTACACCTTC. The genes are TRBV28 and TRBJ1-2, with D tentatively TRBD1 (5 bases). Germline-derived CDR1 and CDR2 are MDHEN and SYDVKM. There are 15 residues in the CDR3. V was trimmed by 6 bases and J by 8 bases, leaving 22 bases between them.

In nucleotides, the CDR3 is TGTGCCAGCAGTGAAAGAGGGACGGGGTCCTACAATGAGCAGTTCTTC. Amino acids: CASSERGTGSYNEQFF. V gene TRBV6-1 combines with J gene TRBJ2-1, with D possibly being TRBD1 or TRBD2 (5 bases each). Germline V gives CDR1 MNHNS, CDR2 SASEGT. V was clipped by 2 bases and J by 1 base, with 12 bases between them. CDR3 length: 16 residues.

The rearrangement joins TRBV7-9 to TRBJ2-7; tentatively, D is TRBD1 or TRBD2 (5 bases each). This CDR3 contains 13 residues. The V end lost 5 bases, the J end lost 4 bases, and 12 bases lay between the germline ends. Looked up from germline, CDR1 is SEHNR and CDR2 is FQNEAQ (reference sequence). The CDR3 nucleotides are TGTGCCAGCAGCCCCCGGGACCGTTACGAGCAGTACTTC. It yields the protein CASSPRDRYEQYF.

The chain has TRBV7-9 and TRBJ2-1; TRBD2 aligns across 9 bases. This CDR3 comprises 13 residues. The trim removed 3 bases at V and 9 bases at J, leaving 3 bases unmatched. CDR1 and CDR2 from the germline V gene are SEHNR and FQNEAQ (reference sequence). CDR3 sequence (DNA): TGTGCCAGCAGCTTCGGGACTAGCAGTGAGCAGTTCTTC. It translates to CASSFGTSSEQFF.

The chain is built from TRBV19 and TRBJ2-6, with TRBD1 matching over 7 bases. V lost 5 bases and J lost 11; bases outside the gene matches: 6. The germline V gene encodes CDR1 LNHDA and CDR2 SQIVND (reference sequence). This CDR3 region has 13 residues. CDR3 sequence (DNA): TGTGCCAGTAGTGTGTACAGGGGCGACGTCCTGACTTTC. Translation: CASSVYRGDVLTF.

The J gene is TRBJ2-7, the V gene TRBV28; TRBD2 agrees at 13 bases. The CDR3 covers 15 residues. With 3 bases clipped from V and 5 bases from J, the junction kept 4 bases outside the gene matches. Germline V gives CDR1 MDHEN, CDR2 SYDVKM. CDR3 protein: CASSLGTSGTHEQYF. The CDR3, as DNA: TGTGCCAGCAGTTTGGGGACTAGCGGGACCCACGAGCAGTACTTC.

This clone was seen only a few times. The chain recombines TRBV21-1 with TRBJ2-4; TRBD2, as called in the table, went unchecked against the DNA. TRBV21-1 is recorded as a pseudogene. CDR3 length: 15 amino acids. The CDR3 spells CASSKVLGGSNIQYF. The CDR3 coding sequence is TGTGCCAGCAGCAAAGTGCTCGGGGGTTCAAACATTCAGTACTTC.

The CDR3 region is CASSYSGSRSHEQYF. In DNA, the CDR3 is TGTGCCAGCAGTTATAGCGGGAGTCGATCCCACGAGCAGTACTTC. The V and J genes are TRBV28 and TRBJ2-7, with 9 bases aligning to TRBD2. The CDR3 extends over 15 amino acids. Germline CDR1 MDHEN, CDR2 SYDVKM. Trimming at V came to 4 bases and at J to 5 bases, leaving 9 bases not matched to a gene.

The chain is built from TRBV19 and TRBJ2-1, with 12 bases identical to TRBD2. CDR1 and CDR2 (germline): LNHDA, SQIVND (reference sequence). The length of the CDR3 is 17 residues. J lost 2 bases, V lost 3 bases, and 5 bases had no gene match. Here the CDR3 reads CASSMASGRGPYNEQFF. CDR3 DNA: TGTGCCAGTAGTATGGCTAGCGGGAGGGGGCCCTACAATGAGCAGTTCTTC. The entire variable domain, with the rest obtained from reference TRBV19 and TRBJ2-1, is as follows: DGGITQSPKYLFRKEGQNVTLSCEQNLNHDAMYWYRQDPGQGLRLIYYSQIVNDFQKGDIAEGYSVSREKKESFPLTVTSAQKNPTAFYLCASSMASGRGPYNEQFFGPGTRLTVL.

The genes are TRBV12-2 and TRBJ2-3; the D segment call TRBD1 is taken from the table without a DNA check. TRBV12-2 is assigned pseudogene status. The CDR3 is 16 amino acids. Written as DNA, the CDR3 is TGTGCAAGTCGCTTACCGAAGGACTGGGGGCCAGATACGCAGTATTTT. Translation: CASRLPKDWGPDTQYF.

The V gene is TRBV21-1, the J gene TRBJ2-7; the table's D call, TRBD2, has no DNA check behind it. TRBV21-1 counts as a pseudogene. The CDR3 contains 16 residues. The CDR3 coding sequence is TGTGCCAGCAGCAAAGTAGCGGCGCTTGGGCCCTACGAGCAGTACTTC. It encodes CASSKVAALGPYEQYF.